In this sample, the clone carrying this T cell receptor beta chain turned up many times. V was clipped by 2 bases and J by 8 bases, with 16 bases between them. Germline V gene data show CDR1 as MNHNS and CDR2 as SASEGT. The CDR3 loop spans 15 amino acids. The data were taken from a study of T-cell memory formation after mild COVID-19. TCRdb used MiXCR to reprocess the 5' RACE reads, holding one entry per CDR3 protein. The top ten clones hold 30% to 35% of a sample with about 84,000 distinct CDR3 sequences, approximately 14% of them seen once. The chain is built from TRBV6-1 and TRBJ2-4; D is perhaps TRBD1 or TRBD2 (6 bases each). The sample was PBMCs or a T cell subset sorted from them (not recorded which). This clonotype originated in an adult woman who had mild COVID-19 (a few samples of this study predate the infection). Cell type and time point are not known. The DNA for the CDR3 is TGTGCCAGCAGTGAATGGGGGGCTTGGGGGGACATTCAGTACTTC. Translating it yields CASSEWGAWGDIQYF.